This T cell receptor beta chain was identified during a study of T cells in Graves' hyperthyroidism and ophthalmopathy. Findings and limits, study-wide: Ophthalmopathy got predicted by the model a median approximately six months before its onset.

This clonotype occurred a few times. The antigen remains undetermined. Lactation, pregnancy, other autoimmune disease or uncontrolled infection led to exclusion of patients. Amplification yielded TCR beta CDR3 regions, with RNA transcripts as the source. The TCR CDR3 first-round RT-PCR relied on the HTBI primer set. From the multiplex PCR reads, TCRdb called clonotypes with MiXCR, one entry per CDR3 protein. The sample lists 600,000 or so distinct CDR3 sequences, 15% to 20% occurring once. The sequenced sample consisted of blood. The sequence was collected from a woman between 25 and 40 years old with Graves' hyperthyroidism.

The CDR3 loop is CASRALRGGRGNEKLFF. Here the CDR3 DNA reads TGTGCCAGCAGAGCCCTCAGGGGGGGCCGGGGGAATGAAAAACTGTTTTTT. V gene TRBV28 combines with J gene TRBJ1-4; 7 positions match TRBD1. The CDR3 length is 17 residues. Germline values: CDR1 MDHEN, CDR2 SYDVKM. V lost 6 bases, J lost 5 bases, and 15 bases stayed unmatched.